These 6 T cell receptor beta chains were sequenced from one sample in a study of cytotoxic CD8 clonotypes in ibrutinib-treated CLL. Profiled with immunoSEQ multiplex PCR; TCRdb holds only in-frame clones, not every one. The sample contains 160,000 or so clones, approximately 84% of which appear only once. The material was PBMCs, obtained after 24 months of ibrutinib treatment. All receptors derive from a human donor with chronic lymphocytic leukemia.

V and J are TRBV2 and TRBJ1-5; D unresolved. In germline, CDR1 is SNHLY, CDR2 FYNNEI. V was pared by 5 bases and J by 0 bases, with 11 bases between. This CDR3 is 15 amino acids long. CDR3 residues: CASSPQRNSNQPQHF. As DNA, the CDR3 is TGTGCCAGCAGTCCTCAGAGAAATAGCAATCAGCCCCAGCATTTT.

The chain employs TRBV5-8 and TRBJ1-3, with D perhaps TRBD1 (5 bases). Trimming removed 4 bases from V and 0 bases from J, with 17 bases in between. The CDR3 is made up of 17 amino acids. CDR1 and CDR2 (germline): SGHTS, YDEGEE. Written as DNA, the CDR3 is TGTGCCAGCAGCGACCGGGACGGGTGGACCTCTGGAAACACCATATATTTT. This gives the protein CASSDRDGWTSGNTIYF.

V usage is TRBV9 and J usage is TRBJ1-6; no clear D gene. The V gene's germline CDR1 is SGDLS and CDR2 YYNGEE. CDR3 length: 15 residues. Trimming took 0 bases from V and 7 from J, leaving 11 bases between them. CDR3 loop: CASSVDHRANSPLHF. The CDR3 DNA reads TGTGCCAGCAGCGTAGATCACAGAGCGAATTCACCCCTCCACTTT.

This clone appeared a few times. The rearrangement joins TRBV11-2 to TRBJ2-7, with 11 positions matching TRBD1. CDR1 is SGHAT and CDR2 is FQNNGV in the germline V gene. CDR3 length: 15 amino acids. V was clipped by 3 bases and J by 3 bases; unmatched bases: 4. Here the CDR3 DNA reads TGTGCCAGCAGCTTCCCCGGGACAGGGGGCTACGAGCAGTACTTC. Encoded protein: CASSFPGTGGYEQYF.

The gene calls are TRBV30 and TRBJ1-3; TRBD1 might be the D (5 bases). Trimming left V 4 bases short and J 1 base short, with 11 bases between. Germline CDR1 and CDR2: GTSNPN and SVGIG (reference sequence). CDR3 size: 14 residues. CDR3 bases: TGTGCCTGGACCGCCGGGGGGTCTGGAAACACCATATATTTT. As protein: CAWTAGGSGNTIYF.

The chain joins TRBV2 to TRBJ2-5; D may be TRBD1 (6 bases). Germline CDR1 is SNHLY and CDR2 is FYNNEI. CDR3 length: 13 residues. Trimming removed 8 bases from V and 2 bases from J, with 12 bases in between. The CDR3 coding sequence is TGTGCCAGCGGAGGACAGCTTCAAGAGACCCAGTACTTC. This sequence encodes CASGGQLQETQYF.